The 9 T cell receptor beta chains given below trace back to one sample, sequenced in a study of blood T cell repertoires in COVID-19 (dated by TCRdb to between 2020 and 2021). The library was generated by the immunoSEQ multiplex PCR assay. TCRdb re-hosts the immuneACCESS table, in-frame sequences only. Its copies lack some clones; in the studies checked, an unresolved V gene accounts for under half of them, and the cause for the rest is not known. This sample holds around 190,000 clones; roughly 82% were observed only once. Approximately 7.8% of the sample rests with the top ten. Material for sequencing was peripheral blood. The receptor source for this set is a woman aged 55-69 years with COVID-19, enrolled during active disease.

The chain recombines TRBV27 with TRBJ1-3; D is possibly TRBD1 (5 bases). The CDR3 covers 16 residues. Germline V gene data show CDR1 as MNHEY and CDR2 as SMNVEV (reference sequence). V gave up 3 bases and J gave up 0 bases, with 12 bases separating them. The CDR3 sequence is CASSFPGGSSGNTIYF. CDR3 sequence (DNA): TGTGCCAGCAGTTTTCCGGGGGGGAGCTCTGGAAACACCATATATTTT.

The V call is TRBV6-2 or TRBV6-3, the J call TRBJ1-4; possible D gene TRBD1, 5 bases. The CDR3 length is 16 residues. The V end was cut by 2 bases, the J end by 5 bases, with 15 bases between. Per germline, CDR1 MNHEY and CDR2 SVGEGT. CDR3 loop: CASSYGVPRENEKLFF. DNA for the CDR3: TGTGCCAGCAGTTACGGGGTCCCCAGGGAAAATGAAAAACTGTTTTTT.

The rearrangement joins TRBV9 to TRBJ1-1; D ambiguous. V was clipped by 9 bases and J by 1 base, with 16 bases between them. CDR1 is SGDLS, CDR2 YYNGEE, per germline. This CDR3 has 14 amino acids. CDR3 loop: CATSRDAGNTEAFF. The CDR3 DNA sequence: TGTGCCACCTCCCGAGACGCAGGGAACACTGAAGCTTTCTTT.

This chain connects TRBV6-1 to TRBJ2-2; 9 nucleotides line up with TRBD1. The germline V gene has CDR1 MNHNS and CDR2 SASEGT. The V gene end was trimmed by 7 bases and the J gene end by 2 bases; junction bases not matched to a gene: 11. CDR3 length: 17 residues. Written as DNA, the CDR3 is TGTGCCAGCACTGACAGGGGGTTAAACGAAAACACCGGGGAGCTGTTTTTT. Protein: CASTDRGLNENTGELFF.

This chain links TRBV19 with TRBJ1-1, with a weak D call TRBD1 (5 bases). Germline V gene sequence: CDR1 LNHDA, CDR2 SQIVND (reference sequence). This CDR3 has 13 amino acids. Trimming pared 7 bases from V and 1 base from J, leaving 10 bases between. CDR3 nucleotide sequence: TGTGCCAGTAAGCAGGGAACGAACACTGAAGCTTTCTTT. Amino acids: CASKQGTNTEAFF.

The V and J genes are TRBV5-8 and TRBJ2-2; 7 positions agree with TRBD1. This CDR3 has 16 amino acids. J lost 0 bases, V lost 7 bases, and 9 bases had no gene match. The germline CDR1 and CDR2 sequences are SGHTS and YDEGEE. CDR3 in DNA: TGTGCCAGCTTTATACCGGGACAGCCGAACACCGGGGAGCTGTTTTTT. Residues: CASFIPGQPNTGELFF.

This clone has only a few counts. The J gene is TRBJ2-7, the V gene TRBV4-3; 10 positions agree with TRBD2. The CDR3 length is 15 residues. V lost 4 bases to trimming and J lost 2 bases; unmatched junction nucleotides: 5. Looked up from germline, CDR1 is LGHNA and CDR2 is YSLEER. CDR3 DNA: TGCGCCAGCAGCCTAAGGACTAGCGGTACCTACGAGCAGTACTTC. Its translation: CASSLRTSGTYEQYF.

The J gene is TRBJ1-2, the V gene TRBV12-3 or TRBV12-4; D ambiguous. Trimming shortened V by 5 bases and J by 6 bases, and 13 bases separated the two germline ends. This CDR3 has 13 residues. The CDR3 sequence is CASSPLSGHGYTF. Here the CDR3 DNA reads TGTGCCAGCAGTCCACTGTCGGGTCATGGCTACACCTTC.

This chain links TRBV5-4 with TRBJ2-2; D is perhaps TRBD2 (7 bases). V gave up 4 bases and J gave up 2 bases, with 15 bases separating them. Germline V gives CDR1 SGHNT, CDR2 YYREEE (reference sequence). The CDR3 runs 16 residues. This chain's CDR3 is CASSPFRGANTGELFF. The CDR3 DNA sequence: TGTGCCAGCAGCCCCTTTCGGGGGGCAAACACCGGGGAGCTGTTTTTT.